The 27 T cell receptor beta chains listed next were all sequenced from one sample in a study of technical replicates of blood from a few donors. Libraries were prepared by immunoSEQ multiplex PCR; TCRdb keeps only in-frame clonotypes and omits some of them. The sample lists about 80,000 clones, about 93% seen once, with roughly 0.37% in the top ten. Sequenced material: T cells isolated from PBMCs. Receptor source: a human donor in good health.

A single count supports this clone. The V call is TRBV7-6, the J call TRBJ2-3; TRBD2 agrees at 8 bases. The germline V gene has CDR1 SGHVS and CDR2 FNYEAQ. The V and J ends lost 1 base and 6 bases, in that order; junction bases with no gene match: 9. CDR3 size: 16 residues. The CDR3 region has the DNA TGTGCCAGCAGCTTAGTAGGTAGCGGGGTAGGGGATACGCAGTATTTT. It yields the protein CASSLVGSGVGDTQYF.

The gene calls are TRBV28 and TRBJ1-1; 7 bases match TRBD1. Per the germline V gene, CDR1 is MDHEN and CDR2 is SYDVKM. The CDR3 length is 15 residues. V was pared by 0 bases and J by 4 bases, with 5 bases of the junction left unmatched. The CDR3 sequence: CASSLWSDRATEAFF. CDR3 nucleotide sequence: TGTGCCAGCAGTTTATGGTCCGACAGGGCCACTGAAGCTTTCTTT.

This chain connects TRBV30 to TRBJ1-5; 7 nucleotides line up with TRBD1. The length of the CDR3 is 15 residues. After removal of 0 bases from V and 6 bases from J, the junction contained 8 bases not matched to a gene. The germline V gene encodes CDR1 GTSNPN and CDR2 SVGIG (reference sequence). CDR3 coding DNA: TGTGCCTGGAGTGTAAGTCTACAGGGGTTTCAGCCCCAGCATTTT. Translated: CAWSVSLQGFQPQHF.

J is TRBJ2-2 and V is TRBV6-1; tentatively, D is TRBD2 (5 bases). Germline CDR1 is MNHNS and CDR2 is SASEGT. This CDR3 is built from 12 residues. The germline V and J ends were trimmed by 4 bases and 9 bases, with 9 bases remaining between them. CDR3 residues: CASSGSSRELFF. The CDR3 DNA follows: TGTGCCAGCAGTGGATCTAGCAGGGAGCTGTTTTTT.

V gene TRBV15 combines with J gene TRBJ1-4; no clear D gene. Germline V gene sequence: CDR1 LNHNV, CDR2 YYDKDF (reference sequence). V shed 3 bases and J shed 7 bases, with 12 bases lying between them. The CDR3 length is 14 residues. The chain's CDR3 is CATSRGEIGEKLFF. CDR3 nucleotides: TGTGCCACCAGCAGGGGCGAGATTGGTGAAAAACTGTTTTTT.

The chain joins TRBV11-2 to TRBJ2-7; 13 bases fit TRBD2. The V gene's germline CDR1 is SGHAT and CDR2 FQNNGV. The trim removed 1 base at V and 6 bases at J, leaving 0 bases unmatched. The CDR3 has 14 residues. CDR3 in DNA: TGTGCCAGCAGCTTAGGACTAGCGGGAGGCGAGCAGTACTTC. Translated: CASSLGLAGGEQYF.

The CDR3 DNA reads as TGTGCCAGCAGCCGCGGGGGATACTACGAGCAGTACTTC. This gives the protein CASSRGGYYEQYF. The rearrangement uses TRBV11-2 and TRBJ2-7, with TRBD2 matching 7 bases. CDR3 length: 13 residues. V lost 5 bases to trimming and J lost 3 bases; unmatched junction nucleotides: 4. Germline V gives CDR1 SGHAT, CDR2 FQNNGV.

This clone was seen more than once but under ten times. This chain links TRBV5-1 with TRBJ2-7; 11 bases align to TRBD2. V was clipped by 5 bases and J by 7 bases; unmatched bases: 11. The CDR3 sequence is 15 residues long. Germline V CDR1 and CDR2: SGHRS, YFSETQ. The CDR3 DNA is TGCGCCAGCAGACAGGGACTAGCGGTGGGAGGGGAGCAGTACTTC. It encodes CASRQGLAVGGEQYF.

V gene TRBV14 combines with J gene TRBJ2-5; perhaps TRBD1 as D (6 bases). The V end lost 3 bases, the J end lost 4 bases, and 6 bases lay between the germline ends. CDR1 is SGHDN, CDR2 FVKESK, per germline. This CDR3 is built from 12 residues. The CDR3 DNA reads TGTGCCAGCAGCCACAGGGGAGAGACCCAGTACTTC. Its translation is CASSHRGETQYF.

The chain has TRBV28 and TRBJ1-2; D may be TRBD1 (5 bases). In germline, CDR1 is MDHEN, CDR2 SYDVKM. V was pared by 5 bases and J by 8 bases, with 12 bases between. The CDR3 totals 12 residues. Here the CDR3 reads CASSLGLGGYTF. The CDR3 coding sequence is TGTGCCAGCAGTCTGGGGCTTGGCGGCTACACCTTC.

This chain's CDR3 is CASSLGNSGRYTDTQYF. The CDR3, as DNA: TGTGCCAGCAGTTTAGGAAATAGCGGGAGGTATACAGATACGCAGTATTTT. V is TRBV28 and J is TRBJ2-3; TRBD2 aligns across 10 bases. The CDR3 runs 17 residues. V gave up 2 bases and J gave up 3 bases; unmatched junction bases: 8. Per the germline V gene, CDR1 is MDHEN and CDR2 is SYDVKM.

The chain carries TRBV5-6 and TRBJ2-7; no clear D gene. Germline V gene sequence: CDR1 SGHDT, CDR2 YYEEEE. The CDR3 totals 14 residues. The V end was cut by 4 bases, the J end by 2 bases, with 13 bases between. The CDR3 region has the DNA TGTGCCAGCAGCCCTGCCCTAGATCCCTACGAGCAGTACTTC. Translating gives CASSPALDPYEQYF. Combining the CDR3 with reference TRBV5-6 and TRBJ2-7 gives the whole variable domain DAGVTQSPTHLIKTRGQQVTLRCSPKSGHDTVSWYQQALGQGPQFIFQYYEEEERQRGNFPDRFSGHQFPNYSSELNVNALLLGDSALYLCASSPALDPYEQYFGPGTRLTVT.

This chain links TRBV6-5 with TRBJ1-1; D unclear. V lost 5 bases, J lost 0 bases, and 7 bases lay in between. The CDR3 totals 13 residues. CDR1 MNHEY and CDR2 SVGAGI come from the germline V gene. CDR3 in DNA: TGTGCCAGCAGTGGGCAGGTGAACACTGAAGCTTTCTTT. Its protein is CASSGQVNTEAFF.

The J gene is TRBJ1-1, the V gene TRBV27; 10 bases agree with TRBD1. The CDR3 covers 14 residues. Per the germline V gene, CDR1 is MNHEY and CDR2 is SMNVEV (reference sequence). V was pared by 5 bases and J by 3 bases, with 3 bases of the junction left unmatched. The CDR3 here is CASSPGTGDTEAFF. DNA of the CDR3: TGTGCCAGCAGTCCAGGGACAGGGGACACTGAAGCTTTCTTT.

The chain links TRBV7-8 to TRBJ1-4; possible D gene TRBD1, 6 bases. CDR1 and CDR2 (germline): SGHVS, FQNEAQ. This CDR3 has 15 residues. Between the trimmed V and J ends, which lost 0 bases and 8 bases, there was a span of 13 bases. CDR3 sequence reads: CASSLAPRGGEKLFF. CDR3 DNA sequence: TGTGCCAGCAGCTTAGCGCCCAGGGGAGGGGAAAAACTGTTTTTT.

This clone was seen more than once but under ten times. Other DNA sequences in this sample translate to the same CDR3. This chain uses TRBV30 with TRBJ1-1; TRBD1 might be the D (5 bases). The CDR3 consists of 13 residues. Between the trimmed V and J ends, which lost 0 bases and 1 base, there was a span of 6 bases. In germline, CDR1 is GTSNPN, CDR2 SVGIG (reference sequence). CDR3 DNA sequence: TGTGCCTGGAGTGTTCAGGGGAACACTGAAGCTTTCTTT. Encoded protein: CAWSVQGNTEAFF.

The chain employs TRBV11-1 and TRBJ2-1; a weak D match, TRBD2 (5 bases). The CDR3 totals 14 residues. The V end lost 0 bases, the J end lost 3 bases, and 6 bases lay between the germline ends. Germline CDR1 reads SGHAT; CDR2 reads FQDESV (reference sequence). The CDR3 bases are TGTGCCAGCAGCTTAGCGGGGAGCTACAATGAGCAGTTCTTC. Translating it yields CASSLAGSYNEQFF.

The rearrangement joins TRBV7-2 to TRBJ1-1, with D unclear. V was trimmed by 5 bases and J by 0 bases, leaving 7 bases between them. The CDR3 length is 13 residues. Per the germline V gene, CDR1 is SGHTA and CDR2 is FQGNSA. This chain's CDR3 is CASSPSVNTEAFF. DNA of the CDR3: TGTGCCAGCAGCCCTAGCGTGAACACTGAAGCTTTCTTT.

The chain employs TRBV6-5 and TRBJ1-2, with 9 bases that match TRBD1. In germline, CDR1 is MNHEY, CDR2 SVGAGI. The CDR3 contains 15 residues. V lost 8 bases and J lost 8; bases outside the gene matches: 15. The CDR3 DNA sequence: TGTGCCAGCGGGGGCGATACGGGACAGGGAGCCGGCTACACCTTC. Amino acids: CASGGDTGQGAGYTF.

The CDR3 is CASRPPGHSGGYTF. DNA for the CDR3: TGTGCCAGCAGACCCCCTGGACACTCCGGCGGCTACACCTTC. The chain carries TRBV28 and TRBJ1-2; D is perhaps TRBD1 (5 bases). The CDR3 length is 14 residues. CDR1 is MDHEN, CDR2 SYDVKM, per germline. Trimming stripped 6 bases from V and 8 bases from J, with 19 bases between.

V usage is TRBV6-6 and J usage is TRBJ1-1, with D hard to call. The CDR3 spans 14 residues. The germline V gene has CDR1 MNHNY and CDR2 SVGAGI (reference sequence). V shed 7 bases and J shed 4 bases, with 16 bases lying between them. In nucleotides, the CDR3 is TGTGCCAGCACGTGGGAGGGATTTCTCACTGAAGCTTTCTTT. Translating gives CASTWEGFLTEAFF.

The V gene is TRBV27, the J gene TRBJ1-1, with a tentative D call TRBD1 (5 bases). In germline, CDR1 is MNHEY, CDR2 SMNVEV (reference sequence). V was clipped by 4 bases and J by 4 bases, with 19 bases between them. The CDR3 length is 16 residues. The CDR3 DNA sequence: TGTGCCAGCAGTTCGCTCAGATGGGGGGAAGGCACTGAAGCTTTCTTT. As protein: CASSSLRWGEGTEAFF.

This chain connects TRBV28 to TRBJ1-5, with TRBD1 as a possible D gene (5 bases). Trimming removed 6 bases from V and 6 bases from J, with 12 bases in between. There are 13 residues in the CDR3. CDR1 is MDHEN, CDR2 SYDVKM, per germline. CDR3 loop: CASRGAHIQPQHF. CDR3 nucleotide sequence: TGTGCCAGCAGAGGGGCGCATATTCAGCCCCAGCATTTT.

This CDR3 reads CASSVAGTGASQYF. CDR3 sequence (DNA): TGCGCCAGCAGTGTAGCCGGGACAGGGGCCTCCCAGTACTTC. This sequence joins TRBV10-2 and TRBJ2-5, with 10 bases identical to TRBD1. CDR3 size: 14 residues. Germline-derived CDR1 and CDR2 are WSHSY and SAAADI. The V gene end was trimmed by 4 bases and the J gene end by 9 bases; junction bases not matched to a gene: 8.

J is TRBJ2-1 and V is TRBV5-1; D is possibly TRBD1 (6 bases). V lost 2 bases to trimming and J lost 1 base, with 10 bases between them. The CDR3 sequence is 15 residues long. CDR1 and CDR2 (germline): SGHRS, YFSETQ. CDR3 protein: CASSLGGVSYNEQFF. CDR3 sequence (DNA): TGCGCCAGCAGCTTAGGGGGAGTTTCCTACAATGAGCAGTTCTTC.

The J gene is TRBJ2-7, the V gene TRBV7-8, with a possible D match to TRBD2 (6 bases). The CDR3 contains 14 residues. Trimming removed 3 bases from V and 1 base from J, with 10 bases in between. The germline V gene encodes CDR1 SGHVS and CDR2 FQNEAQ. The CDR3 region has the DNA TGTGCCAGCAGCTTTATGGGGGGATCCTACGAGCAGTACTTC. It is translated as CASSFMGGSYEQYF.

The chain couples TRBV11-2 to TRBJ2-3; a weak D match, TRBD2 (7 bases). The CDR3 runs 13 residues. Germline V gives CDR1 SGHAT, CDR2 FQNNGV. The germline V and J ends were trimmed by 6 bases and 4 bases, with 11 bases remaining between them. This chain's CDR3 is CASREGGADTQYF. The CDR3 bases are TGTGCCAGCAGGGAAGGGGGGGCAGATACGCAGTATTTT.